What follows are 21 T cell receptor beta chains derived from one specimen sequenced in a study of Ad26.COV2.S vaccination and SARS-CoV-2 variants. Sample treatment: over 15 received Ad26.COV2.S at low or high dose, single or two shots; roughly five received placebo; per-sample allocation not given. Samples analyzed were those drawn on day 63 after the first vaccine or placebo injection. Sequencing used immunoSEQ multiplex PCR; TCRdb keeps in-frame clones, though not all of them. The sample has about 320,000 clones; almost 90% are singletons. The sequenced sample was peripheral blood, obtained in a trial of Ad26.COV2.S vaccine versus placebo. These receptors were collected from a person between 18 and 60 years old who received the Ad26.COV2.S COVID-19 vaccine or a placebo.

V and J are TRBV27 and TRBJ1-4, with 7 nucleotides matching TRBD1. CDR3 length: 16 amino acids. Germline trimming cut 1 base from V and 8 bases from J; bases unmatched to any gene: 10. The germline V gene has CDR1 MNHEY and CDR2 SMNVEV (reference sequence). CDR3 in DNA: TGTGCCAGCAGTTTATACCCGAAGGGGGCGGGAGAAAAACTGTTTTTT. Translation: CASSLYPKGAGEKLFF.

The chain combines TRBV6-5 with TRBJ2-7; D possibly corresponds to TRBD1 (6 bases). The CDR3 contains 13 residues. The V and J ends lost 5 bases and 3 bases respectively, with 11 bases between them. Germline V gene sequence: CDR1 MNHEY, CDR2 SVGAGI. The CDR3 protein is CASSIQGIYEQYF. The CDR3 bases are TGTGCCAGCAGTATACAGGGAATCTACGAGCAGTACTTC.

The chain uses TRBV2 and TRBJ2-3; TRBD2 is a possible D gene (6 bases). The CDR3 has 16 amino acids. The V end lost 6 bases, the J end lost 1 base, and 17 bases lay between the germline ends. The germline V gene has CDR1 SNHLY and CDR2 FYNNEI. In nucleotides, the CDR3 is TGTGCCAGCAGGGCCCAGGGACTGCTAGGCACAGATACGCAGTATTTT. This translates into CASRAQGLLGTDTQYF. Complete variable domain (other parts from reference TRBV2 and TRBJ2-3): EPEVTQTPSHQVTQMGQEVILRCVPISNHLYFYWYRQILGQKVEFLVSFYNNEISEKSEIFDDQFSVERPDGSNFTLKIRSTKLEDSAMYFCASRAQGLLGTDTQYFGPGTRLTVL.

The rearrangement uses TRBV11-2 and TRBJ1-4; D gene uncertain. Trimming removed 5 bases from V and 8 bases from J, with 15 bases in between. Germline CDR1 reads SGHAT; CDR2 reads FQNNGV. The CDR3 has 14 residues. CDR3 residues: CASSIQRSGEKLFF. CDR3 nucleotides: TGTGCCAGCAGCATTCAACGGTCCGGGGAAAAACTGTTTTTT.

The chain is built from TRBV5-4 and TRBJ2-4; D possibly matches TRBD1 or TRBD2 (6 bases each). CDR1 is SGHNT, CDR2 YYREEE, per germline (reference sequence). The CDR3 totals 15 residues. Trimming stripped 3 bases from V and 0 bases from J, with 10 bases between. In DNA form, the CDR3 reads TGTGCCAGCAGCTCGGAGGGGGTAGCCAAAAACATTCAGTACTTC. This translates into CASSSEGVAKNIQYF.

The chain has TRBV6-5 and TRBJ1-2; no reliable D call. The V end was cut by 2 bases, the J end by 1 base, with 11 bases between. The CDR3 totals 15 residues. Germline loops: CDR1 MNHEY, CDR2 SVGAGI. The CDR3 spells CASSYHGESNYGYTF. The CDR3 DNA sequence: TGTGCCAGCAGTTACCATGGGGAAAGTAACTATGGCTACACCTTC.

The chain combines TRBV11-3 with TRBJ2-1, with 10 bases identical to TRBD1. The CDR3 is 18 residues long. V shed 5 bases and J 3 bases; nucleotides not matched to a gene: 13. The germline V gene has CDR1 SGHNT and CDR2 YENEEA. CDR3 coding DNA: TGTGCCAGCAGCACTAGAGGGGGACAGGGGATCGTCTACAATGAGCAGTTCTTC. Translation: CASSTRGGQGIVYNEQFF.

V and J are TRBV28 and TRBJ1-2, with TRBD1 identical over 8 bases. This CDR3 contains 19 residues. V dropped 4 bases and J dropped 5; count of bases not matched to a gene: 21. Looked up from germline, CDR1 is MDHEN and CDR2 is SYDVKM. The CDR3, as DNA: TGTGCCAGCAGTTCGGCAGGGTTTACGGGACAGGAGGCTAGATATGGCTACACCTTC. Translation gives CASSSAGFTGQEARYGYTF.

The genes are TRBV5-8 and TRBJ1-5; D is uncertain. CDR1 is SGHTS, CDR2 YDEGEE, per germline. The CDR3 totals 15 residues. Trimming shortened V by 4 bases and J by 0 bases, and 11 bases separated the two germline ends. CDR3 sequence (DNA): TGTGCCAGCAGCCCAGGCTATAATAGCAATCAGCCCCAGCATTTT. Translation gives CASSPGYNSNQPQHF.

This sequence joins TRBV4-1 and TRBJ2-4, with D uncertain. The germline gives CDR1 MGHRA, CDR2 YSYEKL. The length of the CDR3 is 17 residues. V lost 0 bases and J 1 base, leaving 13 bases between the germline ends. The CDR3 DNA follows: TGCGCCAGCAGCCAAGAAGGGTCATTGGGGGCCAAAAACATTCAGTACTTC. Amino acids: CASSQEGSLGAKNIQYF.

The chain recombines TRBV4-3 with TRBJ2-5, with TRBD1 matching over 9 bases. Germline V gene data show CDR1 as LGHNA and CDR2 as YSLEER. The CDR3 spans 13 residues. The V gene end was trimmed by 5 bases and the J gene end by 5 bases; junction bases not matched to a gene: 3. For the CDR3, the DNA is TGCGCCAGCAGCAGGGACAGGGATGAGACCCAGTACTTC. Translating it yields CASSRDRDETQYF.

The chain is built from TRBV10-1 and TRBJ2-5; 7 bases are a match to TRBD2. The V gene end was trimmed by 3 bases and the J gene end by 1 base; junction bases not matched to a gene: 11. The CDR3 consists of 17 residues. Germline V lookup: CDR1 WNHNN, CDR2 SYGVQD (reference sequence). The CDR3 DNA reads as TGCGCCAGCAGTGAACACGCCCGGCTAGCGGCCCAAGAGACCCAGTACTTC. It encodes CASSEHARLAAQETQYF.

The gene calls are TRBV4-1 and TRBJ1-2; maybe TRBD1 (6 bases). The CDR3 loop spans 15 amino acids. Trimming stripped 0 bases from V and 6 bases from J, with 14 bases between. The V gene's germline CDR1 is MGHRA and CDR2 YSYEKL. CDR3 in amino acids: CASSQDSAGVDGYTF. CDR3 sequence (DNA): TGCGCCAGCAGCCAAGATTCCGCAGGGGTCGATGGCTACACCTTC.

This clone showed up just a few times. The V gene is TRBV9, the J gene TRBJ2-4, with 12 bases identical to TRBD2. Unmatched junction bases numbered 9, after V lost 5 bases and J lost 15 bases. CDR1 SGDLS and CDR2 YYNGEE come from the germline V gene. This CDR3 is built from 13 residues. CDR3 protein: CASSALTSGRLYF. CDR3 sequence (DNA): TGTGCCAGCAGTGCACTGACTAGCGGGAGATTGTACTTC.

The chain is built from TRBV19 and TRBJ2-2; D is perhaps TRBD1 or TRBD2 (5 bases each). V was trimmed by 10 bases and J by 0 bases, leaving 15 bases between them. Per germline, CDR1 LNHDA and CDR2 SQIVND (reference sequence). This CDR3 has 15 residues. The CDR3 sequence: CATRWGTANTGELFF. CDR3 in DNA: TGTGCCACTAGGTGGGGGACCGCGAACACCGGGGAGCTGTTTTTT. Supplemented by reference TRBV19 and TRBJ2-2, the full variable domain reads DGGITQSPKYLFRKEGQNVTLSCEQNLNHDAMYWYRQDPGQGLRLIYYSQIVNDFQKGDIAEGYSVSREKKESFPLTVTSAQKNPTAFYLCATRWGTANTGELFFGEGSRLTVL.

There are a few counts of this clone. The rearrangement links TRBV29-1 to TRBJ1-1; D is uncertain. The CDR3 runs 15 residues. Trimming removed 0 bases from V and 1 base from J, with 12 bases in between. CDR1 SQVTM and CDR2 ANQGSEA come from the germline V gene. The CDR3 is CSVEDFSSGNTEAFF. For the CDR3, the DNA is TGCAGCGTTGAAGATTTTTCATCAGGGAACACTGAAGCTTTCTTT.

In nucleotides, the CDR3 is TGTGCCAGCAGCCAAGAGGCGGGACGGAATACGCAGTATTTT. Translating it yields CASSQEAGRNTQYF. This sequence joins TRBV4-2 and TRBJ2-3; tentative D call: TRBD2 (6 bases). CDR1 LGHNA and CDR2 YNFKEQ come from the germline V gene. Trimming removed 0 bases from V and 7 bases from J, with 11 bases in between. This CDR3 is built from 14 residues.

Here the CDR3 DNA reads TGCAGCGTTGATATAACGACAGGGGGCAAGAACACTGAAGCTTTCTTT. Amino acid sequence: CSVDITTGGKNTEAFF. The rearrangement joins TRBV29-1 to TRBJ1-1; TRBD1 agrees at 10 bases. The length of the CDR3 is 16 residues. Germline V gene data show CDR1 as SQVTM and CDR2 as ANQGSEA. J was trimmed by 1 base and V by 3 bases; bases with no gene match: 8.

The chain joins TRBV11-3 to TRBJ2-7, with 9 nucleotides matching TRBD1. Germline-derived CDR1 and CDR2 are SGHNT and YENEEA. The CDR3 is made up of 14 amino acids. Trimming took 6 bases from V and 1 from J; bases not matched to a gene: 4. CDR3 sequence: CASSVTGGSYEQYV. Here the CDR3 DNA reads TGTGCCAGCAGTGTGACAGGGGGTTCCTACGAGCAGTACGTC.

The chain is built from TRBV10-3 and TRBJ1-2, with D unresolved. Germline assignment: CDR1 ENHRY and CDR2 SYGVKD. The CDR3 sequence is 15 residues long. The V gene lost 3 bases and the J gene lost 2 bases, with 13 bases spanning the gap. Here the CDR3 DNA reads TGTGCCATCAGTGAAGCCCCATACAGAAACTATGGCTACACCTTC. Residues: CAISEAPYRNYGYTF.

Comment on this clone: Distinct nucleotide sequences in the sample also encode this CDR3. CDR3 in amino acids: CASSLEGNTEAFF. Written as DNA, the CDR3 is TGCGCCAGCAGCTTAGAGGGGAACACTGAAGCTTTCTTT. The chain links TRBV5-1 to TRBJ1-1; D remains unclear. The V end was cut by 2 bases, the J end by 1 base, with 6 bases between. The CDR3 covers 13 residues. CDR1 is SGHRS and CDR2 is YFSETQ in the germline V gene.